A selection of T cell receptor beta chains follows, all from one sample in a study of Graves' ophthalmopathy and Graves' hyperthyroidism. TCRdb passed the multiplex PCR reads through MiXCR, listing each CDR3 protein once. The table lists nearly 400,000 distinct CDR3 sequences, about 17% of them singletons. Sequencing input: peripheral blood. The receptor source for this set is a woman aged 18-29 years with Graves' ophthalmopathy. CDR3s include the opening cysteine and the closing phenylalanine or tryptophan. The D gene is left open where the match is weak. The listing skips clone size in some rows; elsewhere it reads once, few, many or a size class.

clone_size,d_call,v_call,j_call,cdr3_aa,cdr3_nt
NA,NA,TRBV20-1,TRBJ2-5,CSAQSRPMETQYF,TGCAGTGCCCAGTCCCGTCCTATGGAGACCCAGTACTTC
many,NA,TRBV20-1,TRBJ1-5,CSAASSGGLGNQPQHF,TGCAGTGCTGCCTCCTCGGGGGGATTAGGCAATCAGCCCCAGCATTTT
many,NA,TRBV27,TRBJ1-1,CASSLYPGHLNTEAFF,TGTGCCAGCAGTTTATACCCGGGACACCTGAACACTGAAGCTTTCTTT
many,NA,TRBV30,TRBJ2-2,CAWSGAGPGELFF,TGTGCCTGGAGTGGCGCGGGACCCGGGGAGCTGTTTTTT
many,NA,TRBV6-2/TRBV6-3,TRBJ2-7,CASSYGAESYEQYF,TGTGCCAGCAGTTACGGGGCCGAAAGCTACGAGCAGTACTTC
many,TRBD1,TRBV19,TRBJ2-3,CASSSRRGQGDTQYF,TGTGCCAGTAGTTCCCGCAGGGGGCAGGGGGATACGCAGTATTTT
many,NA,TRBV12-3/TRBV12-4,TRBJ1-1,CASSFSSPTAFF,TGTGCCAGCAGTTTCTCCTCTCCTACGGCTTTCTTT
NA,NA,TRBV6-1,TRBJ1-3,CANRTGTPHTIYF,TGTGCCAACAGAACCGGGACCCCCCACACCATATATTTT
many,TRBD1,TRBV13,TRBJ2-7,CASSWTGTPYEQYF,TGTGCCAGCAGCTGGACAGGAACCCCCTACGAGCAGTACTTC
many,NA,TRBV6-2/TRBV6-3,TRBJ2-2,CASRAEGETGELFF,TGTGCCAGCAGGGCGGAGGGGGAAACCGGGGAGCTGTTTTTT
many,NA,TRBV27,TRBJ1-2,CASSLKGRLVYGYTF,TGTGCCAGCAGTCTTAAGGGCCGGCTGGTGTATGGCTACACCTTC
many,NA,TRBV20-1,TRBJ1-1,CSARGSLNTEAFF,TGCAGTGCTAGAGGATCCCTGAACACTGAAGCTTTCTTT
NA,NA,TRBV7-2,TRBJ1-1,CASSFRTEGDEAFF,TGTGCCAGCAGCTTTAGGACAGAAGGAGATGAAGCTTTCTTT
many,TRBD2,TRBV4-1,TRBJ2-5,CASSQESRLAGEKQETQYF,TGCGCCAGCAGCCAAGAATCACGACTAGCGGGGGAGAAACAAGAGACCCAGTACTTC
many,NA,TRBV12-3/TRBV12-4,TRBJ2-5,CASSLMLRTQETQYF,TGTGCCAGCAGTTTAATGTTACGGACCCAAGAGACCCAGTACTTC
NA,TRBD1,TRBV15,TRBJ2-7,CATSRVRTGTYEQYF,TGTGCCACCAGCAGAGTGCGGACAGGGACCTACGAGCAGTACTTC
NA,TRBD1,TRBV6-1,TRBJ2-5,CASSVGTVQETQYF,TGTGCCAGCAGTGTAGGGACAGTCCAAGAGACCCAGTACTTC
many,TRBD1,TRBV6-1,TRBJ1-3,CASSEYWDSGGDTIYF,TGTGCCAGCAGTGAGTACTGGGACAGCGGAGGGGACACCATATATTTT